The T cell receptor beta chain described here comes from a study of T cells in Graves' hyperthyroidism and ophthalmopathy. The germline V and J ends were trimmed by 7 bases and 7 bases, with 13 bases remaining between them. The CDR3 has 12 residues. The investigators amplified TCR beta CDR3 regions from RNA transcripts. The HTBI primer set served for first-round RT-PCR of the TCR CDR3. TCRdb independently ran MiXCR on the multiplex PCR reads; one entry per CDR3 protein. The repertoire holds 500,000 to 550,000 distinct CDR3 sequences, with less than 25% as singletons. In this sample, this clonotype turned up many times. A patient was excluded if there was uncontrolled infection, other autoimmune disease, pregnancy or lactation.

The chain links TRBV12-3 or TRBV12-4 to TRBJ1-2; D is ambiguous. Sequencing was done on a sample of blood. This clonotype originated in a man younger than 30 with Graves' hyperthyroidism. The chain's CDR3 is CASTAGFGGYTF. The CDR3 nucleotides read TGTGCCAGCACCGCAGGCTTTGGTGGCTACACCTTC.